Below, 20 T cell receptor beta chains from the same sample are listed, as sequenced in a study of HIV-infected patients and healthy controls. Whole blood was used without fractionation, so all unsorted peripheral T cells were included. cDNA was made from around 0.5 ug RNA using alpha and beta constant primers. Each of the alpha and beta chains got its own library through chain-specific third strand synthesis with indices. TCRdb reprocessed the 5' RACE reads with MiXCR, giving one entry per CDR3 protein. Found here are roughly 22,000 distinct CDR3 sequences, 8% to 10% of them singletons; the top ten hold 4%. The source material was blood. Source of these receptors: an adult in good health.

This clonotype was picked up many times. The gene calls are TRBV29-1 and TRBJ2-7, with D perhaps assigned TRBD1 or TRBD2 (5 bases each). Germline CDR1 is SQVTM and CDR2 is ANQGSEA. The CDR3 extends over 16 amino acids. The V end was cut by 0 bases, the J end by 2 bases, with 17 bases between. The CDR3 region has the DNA TGCAGCGTTGAAGATCACGGGCAGGGACCCACCTACGAGCAGTACTTC. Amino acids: CSVEDHGQGPTYEQYF.

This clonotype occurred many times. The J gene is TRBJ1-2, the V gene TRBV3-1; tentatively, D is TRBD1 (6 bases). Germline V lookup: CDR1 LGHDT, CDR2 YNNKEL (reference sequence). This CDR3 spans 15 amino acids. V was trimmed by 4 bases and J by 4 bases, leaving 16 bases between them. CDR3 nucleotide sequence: TGTGCCAGCAGCCTTACCGGGGGGGGCGCCTATGGCTACACCTTC. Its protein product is CASSLTGGGAYGYTF.

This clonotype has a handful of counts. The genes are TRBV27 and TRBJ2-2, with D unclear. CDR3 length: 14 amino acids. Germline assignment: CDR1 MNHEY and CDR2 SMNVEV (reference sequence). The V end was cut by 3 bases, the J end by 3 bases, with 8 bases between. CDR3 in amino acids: CASSFGFDTGELFF. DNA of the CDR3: TGTGCCAGCAGTTTCGGTTTTGACACCGGGGAGCTGTTTTTT.

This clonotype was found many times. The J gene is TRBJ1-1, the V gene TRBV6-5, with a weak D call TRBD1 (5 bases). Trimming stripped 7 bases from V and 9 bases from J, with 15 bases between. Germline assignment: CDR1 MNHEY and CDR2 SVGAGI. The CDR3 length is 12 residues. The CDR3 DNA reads TGTGCCAGCACCCTCTCCGGGACCCAAGCTTTCTTT. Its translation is CASTLSGTQAFF.

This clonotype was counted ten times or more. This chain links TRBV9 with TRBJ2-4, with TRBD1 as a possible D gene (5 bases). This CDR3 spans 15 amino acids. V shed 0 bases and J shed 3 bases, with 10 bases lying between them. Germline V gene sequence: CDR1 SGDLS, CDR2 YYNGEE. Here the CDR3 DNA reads TGTGCCAGCAGCGTAGGCAGGGCTGACAAAAACATTCAGTACTTC. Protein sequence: CASSVGRADKNIQYF.

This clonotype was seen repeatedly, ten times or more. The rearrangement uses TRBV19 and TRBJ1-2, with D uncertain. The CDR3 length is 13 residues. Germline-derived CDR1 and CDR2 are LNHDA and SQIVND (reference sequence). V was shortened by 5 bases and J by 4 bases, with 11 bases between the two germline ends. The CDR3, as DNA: TGTGCCAGTAGTTCTTACGTCGGCTATGGCTACACCTTC. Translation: CASSSYVGYGYTF.

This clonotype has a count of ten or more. CDR3 protein: CASSTRTGGVNEQFF. The DNA for the CDR3 is TGTGCCAGCAGCACGAGGACAGGAGGGGTCAATGAGCAGTTCTTC. This chain joins TRBV7-2 and TRBJ2-1; the D gene is possibly TRBD1 (7 bases). This CDR3 comprises 15 residues. The germline V gene encodes CDR1 SGHTA and CDR2 FQGNSA. The germline V and J ends were trimmed by 5 bases and 6 bases, with 17 bases remaining between them.

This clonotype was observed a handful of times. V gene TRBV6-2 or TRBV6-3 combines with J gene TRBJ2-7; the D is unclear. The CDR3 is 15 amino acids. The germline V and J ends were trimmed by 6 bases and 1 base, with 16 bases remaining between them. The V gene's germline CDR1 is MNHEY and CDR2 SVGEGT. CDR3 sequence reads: CASSRDVSGSYEQYF. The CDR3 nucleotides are TGTGCCAGCAGCCGAGATGTCTCTGGGTCCTACGAGCAGTACTTC.

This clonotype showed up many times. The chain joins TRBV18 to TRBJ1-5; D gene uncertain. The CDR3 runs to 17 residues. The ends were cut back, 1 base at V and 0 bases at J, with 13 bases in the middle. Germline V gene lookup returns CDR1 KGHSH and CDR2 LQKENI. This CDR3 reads CASSPLGVGYSNQPQHF. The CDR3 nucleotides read TGTGCCAGCTCACCACTCGGGGTCGGCTATAGCAATCAGCCCCAGCATTTT.

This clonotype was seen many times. CDR3 loop: CSVIQDSTDTQYF. In DNA form, the CDR3 reads TGCAGCGTTATTCAAGACAGCACAGATACGCAGTATTTT. The V gene is TRBV29-1, the J gene TRBJ2-3; no clear D. V gave up 5 bases and J gave up 0 bases, with 9 bases separating them. The CDR3 runs 13 residues. Germline-derived CDR1 and CDR2 are SQVTM and ANQGSEA.

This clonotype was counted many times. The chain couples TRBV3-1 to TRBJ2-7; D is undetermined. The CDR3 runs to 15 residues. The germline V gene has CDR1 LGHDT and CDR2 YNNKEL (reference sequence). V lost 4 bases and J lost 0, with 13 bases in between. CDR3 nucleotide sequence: TGTGCCAGCAGCCTAAATCCGGGCCCCTCCTACGAGCAGTACTTC. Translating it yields CASSLNPGPSYEQYF.

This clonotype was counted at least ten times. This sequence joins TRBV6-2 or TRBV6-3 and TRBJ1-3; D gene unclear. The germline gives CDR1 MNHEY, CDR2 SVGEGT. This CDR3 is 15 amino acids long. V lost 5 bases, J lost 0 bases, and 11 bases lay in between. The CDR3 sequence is CASSRPTRSGNTIYF. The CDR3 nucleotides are TGTGCCAGCAGTCGACCCACCCGCTCTGGAAACACCATATATTTT.

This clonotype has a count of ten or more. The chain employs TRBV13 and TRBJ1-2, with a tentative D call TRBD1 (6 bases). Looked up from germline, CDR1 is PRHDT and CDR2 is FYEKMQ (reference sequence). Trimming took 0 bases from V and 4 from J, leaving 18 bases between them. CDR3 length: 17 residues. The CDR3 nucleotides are TGTGCCAGCAGCTTAGGGGTGGGGACGGGGGCCCTCTATGGCTACACCTTC. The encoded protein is CASSLGVGTGALYGYTF.

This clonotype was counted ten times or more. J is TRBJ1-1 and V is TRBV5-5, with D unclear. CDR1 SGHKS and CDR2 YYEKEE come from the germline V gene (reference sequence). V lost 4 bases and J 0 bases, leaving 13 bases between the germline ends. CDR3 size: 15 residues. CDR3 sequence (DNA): TGTGCCAGCAGCCCCCCGCAGGCCATGAACACTGAAGCTTTCTTT. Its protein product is CASSPPQAMNTEAFF.

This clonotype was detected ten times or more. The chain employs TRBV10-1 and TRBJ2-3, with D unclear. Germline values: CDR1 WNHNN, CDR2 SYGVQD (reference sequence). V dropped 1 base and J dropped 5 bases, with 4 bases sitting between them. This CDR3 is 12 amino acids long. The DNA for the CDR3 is TGCGCCAGCAGTGAGTTTCAAGATACGCAGTATTTT. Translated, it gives CASSEFQDTQYF.

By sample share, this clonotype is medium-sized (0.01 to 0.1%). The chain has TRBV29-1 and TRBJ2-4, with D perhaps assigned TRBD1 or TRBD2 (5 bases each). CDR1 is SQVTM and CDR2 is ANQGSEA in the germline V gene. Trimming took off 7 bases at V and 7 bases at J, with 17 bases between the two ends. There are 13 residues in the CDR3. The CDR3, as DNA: TGCAGCGGATCTGTGTCAGGGAGTAACATTCAGTACTTC. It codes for CSGSVSGSNIQYF. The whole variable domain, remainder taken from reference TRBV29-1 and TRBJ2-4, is SAVISQKPSRDICQRGTSLTIQCQVDSQVTMMFWYRQQPGQSLTLIATANQGSEATYESGFVIDKFPISRPNLTFSTLTVSNMSPEDSSIYLCSGSVSGSNIQYFGAGTRLSVL.

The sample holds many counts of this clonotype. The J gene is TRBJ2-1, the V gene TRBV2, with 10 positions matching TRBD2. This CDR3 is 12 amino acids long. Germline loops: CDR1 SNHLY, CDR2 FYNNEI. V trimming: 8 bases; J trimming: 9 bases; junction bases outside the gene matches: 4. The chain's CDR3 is CASWTSGGEQFF. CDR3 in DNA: TGTGCCAGCTGGACTAGCGGAGGTGAGCAGTTCTTC. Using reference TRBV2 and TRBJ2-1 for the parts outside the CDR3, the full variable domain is EPEVTQTPSHQVTQMGQEVILRCVPISNHLYFYWYRQILGQKVEFLVSFYNNEISEKSEIFDDQFSVERPDGSNFTLKIRSTKLEDSAMYFCASWTSGGEQFFGPGTRLTVL.

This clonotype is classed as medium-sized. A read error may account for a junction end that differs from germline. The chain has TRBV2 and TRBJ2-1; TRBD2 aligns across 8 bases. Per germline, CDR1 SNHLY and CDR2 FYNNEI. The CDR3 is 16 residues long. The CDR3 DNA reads TGTGCCAGCAGCCACCGAAAGGAGGTAGCGGGGCCCAAGGGTAGGTTC. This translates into CASSHRKEVAGPKGRF.

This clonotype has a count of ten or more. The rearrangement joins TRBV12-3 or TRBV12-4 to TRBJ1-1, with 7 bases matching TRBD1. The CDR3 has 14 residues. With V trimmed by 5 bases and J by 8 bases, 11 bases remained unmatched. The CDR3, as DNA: TGTGCCAGCAGTCCAGACAGGGTGGTGGGGGAAGCTTTCTTT. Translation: CASSPDRVVGEAFF.

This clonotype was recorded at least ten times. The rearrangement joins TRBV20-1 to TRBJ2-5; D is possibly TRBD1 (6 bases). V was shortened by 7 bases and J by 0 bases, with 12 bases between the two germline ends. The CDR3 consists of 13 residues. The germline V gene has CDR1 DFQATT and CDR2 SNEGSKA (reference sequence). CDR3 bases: TGCAGTGGGGCTAGGACAGACCAAGAGACCCAGTACTTC. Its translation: CSGARTDQETQYF.